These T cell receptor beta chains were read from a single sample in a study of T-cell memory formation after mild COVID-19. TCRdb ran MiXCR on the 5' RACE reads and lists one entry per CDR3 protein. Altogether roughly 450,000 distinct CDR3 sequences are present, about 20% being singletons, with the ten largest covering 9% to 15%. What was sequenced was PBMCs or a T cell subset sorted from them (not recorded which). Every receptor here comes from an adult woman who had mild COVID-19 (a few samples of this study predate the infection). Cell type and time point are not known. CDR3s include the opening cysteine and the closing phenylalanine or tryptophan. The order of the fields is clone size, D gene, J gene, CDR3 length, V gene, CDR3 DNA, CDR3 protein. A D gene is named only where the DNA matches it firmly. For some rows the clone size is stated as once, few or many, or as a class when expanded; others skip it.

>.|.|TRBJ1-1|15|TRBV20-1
TGCAGTGCTAGAGATGTTTCGCGGGGGCTCGGTGAAGCTTTCTTT
CSARDVSRGLGEAFF
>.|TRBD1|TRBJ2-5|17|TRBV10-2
TGCGCCAGCAGTACCGGGACAGGGGTGAAGGGACAAGAGACCCAGTACTTC
CASSTGTGVKGQETQYF
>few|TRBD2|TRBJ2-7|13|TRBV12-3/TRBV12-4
TGTGCCAGCAGAGGTAGCGGGGTCTACGAGCAGTACTTC
CASRGSGVYEQYF
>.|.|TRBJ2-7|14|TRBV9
TGTGCCAGCAGCGTAGCTAGCCAGCCCTACGAGCAGTACTTC
CASSVASQPYEQYF
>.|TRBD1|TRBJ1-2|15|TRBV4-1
TGCGCCAGCAGCCCCAAAGGGGGCCTTGGCTATGGCTACACCTTC
CASSPKGGLGYGYTF
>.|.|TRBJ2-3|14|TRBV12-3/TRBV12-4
TGTGCCAGCAGTCCGGGACGGTTCACAGATACGCAGTATTTT
CASSPGRFTDTQYF
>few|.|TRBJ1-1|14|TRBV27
TGTGCCAGCAGTTTAGGGACCAGGGACACTGAAGCTTTCTTT
CASSLGTRDTEAFF
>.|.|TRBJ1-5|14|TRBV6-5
TGTGCCAGCAGTTACTCGGGCGGCTATCAGCCCCAGCATTTT
CASSYSGGYQPQHF
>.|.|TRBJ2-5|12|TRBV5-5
TGTGCCAGCAGCTTGACAAAAGAGACCCAGTACTTC
CASSLTKETQYF
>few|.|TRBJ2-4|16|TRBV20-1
TGCAGTGCTAGAGATCCGATAGCGAGGGCCAAAAACATTCAGTACTTC
CSARDPIARAKNIQYF
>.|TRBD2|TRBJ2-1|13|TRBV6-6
TGTGCCAGCAGTGCGCGGGGACTAGCTAAGCAGTTCTTC
CASSARGLAKQFF
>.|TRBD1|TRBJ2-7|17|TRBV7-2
TGTGCCAGCAGCTCTCCCCCAAGACAGGGTGATGCCTACGAGCAGTACTTC
CASSSPPRQGDAYEQYF
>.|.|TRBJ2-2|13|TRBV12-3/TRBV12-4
TGTGCCGCCGAGGCAGGGGCAGCCGGGGAGCTGTTTTTT
CAAEAGAAGELFF
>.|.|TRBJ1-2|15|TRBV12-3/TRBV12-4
TGTGCCAGCAGTTTGAAGAGGCTTACCAACTATGGCTACACCTTC
CASSLKRLTNYGYTF
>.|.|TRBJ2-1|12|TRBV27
TGTGCCAGCAGTAATGCGGGGCCGGAGCAGTTCTTC
CASSNAGPEQFF
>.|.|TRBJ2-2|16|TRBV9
TGTGCCAGCAGGAGTTTTGGCAGGGGGAACACCGGGGAGCTGTTTTTT
CASRSFGRGNTGELFF
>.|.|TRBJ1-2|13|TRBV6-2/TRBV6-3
TGTGCCAGCAGTTACGGGCAGGTGAATGGCTACACCTTC
CASSYGQVNGYTF
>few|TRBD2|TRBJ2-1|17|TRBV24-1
TGTGCCACCAGTGACACTAGCGGGGGGGCCTCCTACAATGAGCAGTTCTTC
CATSDTSGGASYNEQFF
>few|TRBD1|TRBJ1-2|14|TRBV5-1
TGCGCCAGCAGCTCCGGGACAGGGGTCGATGGCTACACCTTC
CASSSGTGVDGYTF
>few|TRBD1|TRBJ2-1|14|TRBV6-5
TGTGCCAGCAGTTACGACAGGGAGAGGGATGAGCAGTTCTTC
CASSYDRERDEQFF
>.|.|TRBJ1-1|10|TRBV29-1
TGCAGCGTTGAGCACACTGAAGCTTTCTTT
CSVEHTEAFF
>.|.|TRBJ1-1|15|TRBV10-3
TGTGCCATCAGGCCCGGAGTGGCAGGGGTCACTGAAGCTTTCTTT
CAIRPGVAGVTEAFF
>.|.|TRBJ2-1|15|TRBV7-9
TGTGCCAGCAGCTCACCCGAGGGACATTACAATGAGCAGTTCTTC
CASSSPEGHYNEQFF
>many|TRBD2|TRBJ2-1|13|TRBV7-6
TGTGCCAGCAGCTTACTGGCGGGAGTTGAGCAGTTCTTC
CASSLLAGVEQFF
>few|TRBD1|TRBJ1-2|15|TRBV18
TGTGCCAGCTCACTACAGGGGACCCAGAACTATGGCTACACCTTC
CASSLQGTQNYGYTF
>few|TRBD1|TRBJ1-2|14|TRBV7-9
TGTGCCAGCAGCCCCGGGACAGCGATATATGGCTACACCTTC
CASSPGTAIYGYTF
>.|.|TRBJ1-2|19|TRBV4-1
TGCGCCAGCAGCCAAAGAACAGCACCGAGGGTTTGGGCTAACTATGGCTACACCTTC
CASSQRTAPRVWANYGYTF
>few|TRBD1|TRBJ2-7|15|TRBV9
TGTGCCAGCAGCGTAGGCTGGGGACAGGGGTACGAGCAGTACTTC
CASSVGWGQGYEQYF
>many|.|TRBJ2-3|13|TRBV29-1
TGCAGCGTTGTGGGGCGAAACACAGATACGCAGTATTTT
CSVVGRNTDTQYF
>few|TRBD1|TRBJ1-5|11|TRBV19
TGTGCCAGTAGTGTCACAGGGGGCAAGCATTTT
CASSVTGGKHF
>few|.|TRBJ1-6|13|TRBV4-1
TGCGCCAGCAGCCAAGCAAGGTTATCACCCCTCCACTTT
CASSQARLSPLHF
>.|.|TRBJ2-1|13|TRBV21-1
TGTGCCAGCAAGTCCCCGGAGTACAATGAGCAGTTCTTC
CASKSPEYNEQFF
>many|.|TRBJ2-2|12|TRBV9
TGTGCCAGCAGCGCGTGGACCGGGGAGCTGTTTTTT
CASSAWTGELFF
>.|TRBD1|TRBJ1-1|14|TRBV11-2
TGTGCCAGCAGCTTAAGCAGGGGGAGGACTGAAGCTTTCTTT
CASSLSRGRTEAFF
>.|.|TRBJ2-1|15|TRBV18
TGTGCCAGCTCACCACCTATGGTAGCTGGCTATGAGCAGTTCTTC
CASSPPMVAGYEQFF
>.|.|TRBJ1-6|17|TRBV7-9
TGTGCCAGCAGCCTGGCGAGGACAGTTTTCAGTAATTCACCCCTCCACTTT
CASSLARTVFSNSPLHF
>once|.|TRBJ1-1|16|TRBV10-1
TGCGCCAGCTCCCTTCCGGGGGCAGTAATGAACACTGAAGCTTTCTTT
CASSLPGAVMNTEAFF
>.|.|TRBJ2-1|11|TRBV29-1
TGCAGCGGGGGACGGGCCGGTGAGCAGTTCTTC
CSGGRAGEQFF
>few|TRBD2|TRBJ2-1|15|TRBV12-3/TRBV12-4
TGTGCCAGCAGAGAACTAGCGGGGGGCCCAAATGAGCAGTTCTTC
CASRELAGGPNEQFF
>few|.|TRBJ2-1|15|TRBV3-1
TGTGCCAGCAGCCAAGAAGCGGACACCTACAATGAGCAGTTCTTC
CASSQEADTYNEQFF
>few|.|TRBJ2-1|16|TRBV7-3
TGTGCCAGCAGCTCCGGGCCCGGTGTCCGCTACAATGAGCAGTTCTTC
CASSSGPGVRYNEQFF
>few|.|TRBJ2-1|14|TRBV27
TGTGCCAGCAGTTGGCAGGGGTTGAACAATGAGCAGTTCTTC
CASSWQGLNNEQFF
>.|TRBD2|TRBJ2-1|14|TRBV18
TGTGCCAGCTCACTGGGACTAGCGGTGGATGAGCAGTTCTTC
CASSLGLAVDEQFF
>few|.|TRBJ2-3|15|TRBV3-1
TGTGCCAGCAGCCAAGATAGTTCGCGCACAGATACGCAGTATTTT
CASSQDSSRTDTQYF
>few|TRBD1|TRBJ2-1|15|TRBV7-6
TGTGCCAGCAGCTCGCCCGGGACAGAGGGAAATGAGCAGTTCTTC
CASSSPGTEGNEQFF
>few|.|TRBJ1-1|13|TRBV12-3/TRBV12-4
TGTGCCAGCAGGCGAGACCCGGCTACTGAAGCTTTCTTT
CASRRDPATEAFF
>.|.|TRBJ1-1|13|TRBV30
TGTGCCTGGAGTGCGGACAGGAACACTGAAGCTTTCTTT
CAWSADRNTEAFF
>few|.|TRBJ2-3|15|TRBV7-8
TGTGCCAGCAGCCCAGACAACCTCCGCACAGATACGCAGTATTTT
CASSPDNLRTDTQYF
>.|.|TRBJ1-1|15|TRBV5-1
TGCGCCAGCAGCCAGTGGGGGGAAATGAACACTGAAGCTTTCTTT
CASSQWGEMNTEAFF
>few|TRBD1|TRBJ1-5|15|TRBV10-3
TGTGCCATCAGTGAGTCGGACAGGGAGGGTCAGCCCCAGCATTTT
CAISESDREGQPQHF
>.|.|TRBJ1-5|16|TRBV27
TGTGCCAGCAGTCCGTATTCAGTGGGTAGCAATCAGCCCCAGCATTTT
CASSPYSVGSNQPQHF